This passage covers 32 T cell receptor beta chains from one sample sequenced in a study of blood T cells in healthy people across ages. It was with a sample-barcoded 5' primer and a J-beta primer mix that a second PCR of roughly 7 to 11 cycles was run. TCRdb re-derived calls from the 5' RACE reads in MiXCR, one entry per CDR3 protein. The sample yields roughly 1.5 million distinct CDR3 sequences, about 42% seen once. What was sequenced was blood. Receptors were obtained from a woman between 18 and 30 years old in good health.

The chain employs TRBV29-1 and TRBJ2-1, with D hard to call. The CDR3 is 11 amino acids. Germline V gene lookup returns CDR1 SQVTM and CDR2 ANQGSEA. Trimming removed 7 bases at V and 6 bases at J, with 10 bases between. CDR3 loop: CSGSRPNEQFF. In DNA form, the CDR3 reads TGCAGCGGTTCTCGTCCCAATGAGCAGTTCTTC.

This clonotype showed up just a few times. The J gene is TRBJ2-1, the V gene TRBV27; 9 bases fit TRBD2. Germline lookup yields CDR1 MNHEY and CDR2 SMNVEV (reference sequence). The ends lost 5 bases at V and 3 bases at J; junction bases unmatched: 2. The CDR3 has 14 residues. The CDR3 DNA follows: TGTGCCAGCAGTGAACTAGCGGGCTACAATGAGCAGTTCTTC. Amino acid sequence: CASSELAGYNEQFF.

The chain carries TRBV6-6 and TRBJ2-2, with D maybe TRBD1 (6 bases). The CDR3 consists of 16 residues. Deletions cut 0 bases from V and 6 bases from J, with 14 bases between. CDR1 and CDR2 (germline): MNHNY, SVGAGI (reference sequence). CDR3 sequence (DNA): TGTGCCAGCAGTTACTCTAGGGGGTTATCTCCCGGGGAGCTGTTTTTT. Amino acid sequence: CASSYSRGLSPGELFF.

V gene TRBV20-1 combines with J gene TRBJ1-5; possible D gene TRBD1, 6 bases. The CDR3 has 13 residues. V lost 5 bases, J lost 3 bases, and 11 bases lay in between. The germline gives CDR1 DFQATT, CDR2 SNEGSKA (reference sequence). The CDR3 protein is CSAASGVNQPQHF. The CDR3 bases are TGCAGTGCTGCGTCAGGGGTCAATCAGCCCCAGCATTTT.

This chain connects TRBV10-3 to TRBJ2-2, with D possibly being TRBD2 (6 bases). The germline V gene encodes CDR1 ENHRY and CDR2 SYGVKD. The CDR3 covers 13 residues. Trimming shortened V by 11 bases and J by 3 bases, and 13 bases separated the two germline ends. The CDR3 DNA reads TGTGCCTTCCGGGGGTCGGACACCGGGGAGCTGTTTTTT. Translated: CAFRGSDTGELFF.

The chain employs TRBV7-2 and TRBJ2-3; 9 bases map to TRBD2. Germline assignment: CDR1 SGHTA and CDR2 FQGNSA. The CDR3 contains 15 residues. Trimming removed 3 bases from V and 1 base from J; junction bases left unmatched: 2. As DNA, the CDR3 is TGTGCCAGCAGCTTTGAGCGGGGGGGCACAGATACGCAGTATTTT. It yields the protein CASSFERGGTDTQYF.

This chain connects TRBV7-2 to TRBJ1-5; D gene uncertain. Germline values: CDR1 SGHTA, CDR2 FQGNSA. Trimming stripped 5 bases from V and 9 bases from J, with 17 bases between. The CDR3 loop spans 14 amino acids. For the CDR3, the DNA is TGTGCCAGCAGCCGATTCGAGGAGTTCTGGCCCCAGCATTTT. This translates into CASSRFEEFWPQHF.

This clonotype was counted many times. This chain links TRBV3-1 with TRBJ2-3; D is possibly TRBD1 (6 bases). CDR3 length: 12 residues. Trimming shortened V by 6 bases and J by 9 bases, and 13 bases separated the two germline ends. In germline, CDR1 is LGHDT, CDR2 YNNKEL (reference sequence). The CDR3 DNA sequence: TGTGCCAGCAGTCCCGTGGGGGCCACGCAGTATTTT. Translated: CASSPVGATQYF.

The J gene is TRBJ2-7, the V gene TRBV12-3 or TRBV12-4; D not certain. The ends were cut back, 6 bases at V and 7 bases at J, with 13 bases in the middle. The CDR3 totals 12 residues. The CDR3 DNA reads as TGTGCCAGCAGATCGACGTGGGGTGAGCAGTACTTC. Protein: CASRSTWGEQYF.

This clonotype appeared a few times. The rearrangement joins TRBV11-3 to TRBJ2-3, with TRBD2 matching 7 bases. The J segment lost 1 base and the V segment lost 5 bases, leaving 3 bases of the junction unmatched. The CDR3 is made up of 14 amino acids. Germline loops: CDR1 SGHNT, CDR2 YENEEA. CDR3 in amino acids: CASSHSGGTDTQYF. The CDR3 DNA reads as TGTGCCAGCAGCCACAGCGGGGGCACAGATACGCAGTATTTT.

For the CDR3, the DNA is TGCGCCAGCAGCCAAGATATAGGGGGAGGTCCCTGGACAGATACGCAGTATTTT. It yields the protein CASSQDIGGGPWTDTQYF. This chain uses TRBV4-3 with TRBJ2-3; D tentatively reads TRBD1 or TRBD2 (6 bases each). V lost 0 bases, J lost 3 bases, and 19 bases lay in between. The CDR3 has 18 amino acids. Germline lookup yields CDR1 LGHNA and CDR2 YSLEER.

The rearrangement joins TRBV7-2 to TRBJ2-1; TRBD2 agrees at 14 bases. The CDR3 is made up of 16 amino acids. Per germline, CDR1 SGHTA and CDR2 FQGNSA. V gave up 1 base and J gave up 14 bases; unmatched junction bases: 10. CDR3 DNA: TGTGCCAGCAGCTTAGTGGTGGTGGGGACTAGCGGGAGTAAGTTCTTC. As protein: CASSLVVVGTSGSKFF.

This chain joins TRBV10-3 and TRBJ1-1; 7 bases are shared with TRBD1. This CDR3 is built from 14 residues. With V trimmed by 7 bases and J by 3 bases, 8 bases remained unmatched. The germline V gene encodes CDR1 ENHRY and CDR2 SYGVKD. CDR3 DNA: TGTGCCATCAAGGCTCCCCAGGGGGACACTGAAGCTTTCTTT. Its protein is CAIKAPQGDTEAFF.

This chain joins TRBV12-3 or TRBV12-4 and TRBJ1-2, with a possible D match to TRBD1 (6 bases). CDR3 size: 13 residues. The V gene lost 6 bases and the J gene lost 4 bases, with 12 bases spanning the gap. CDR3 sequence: CASRWTAFYGYTF. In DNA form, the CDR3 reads TGTGCCAGCAGGTGGACAGCCTTCTATGGCTACACCTTC.

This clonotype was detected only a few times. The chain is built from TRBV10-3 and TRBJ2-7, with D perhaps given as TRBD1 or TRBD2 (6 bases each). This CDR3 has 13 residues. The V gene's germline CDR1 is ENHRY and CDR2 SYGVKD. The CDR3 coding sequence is TGTGCAGTAGGGGGGACGGACTTCGCCGAGCAGTACTTC. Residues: CAVGGTDFAEQYF.

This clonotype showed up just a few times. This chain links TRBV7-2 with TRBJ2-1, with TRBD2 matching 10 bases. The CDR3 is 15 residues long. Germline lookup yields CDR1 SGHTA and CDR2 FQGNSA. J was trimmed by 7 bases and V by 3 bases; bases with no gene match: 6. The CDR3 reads CASSFAGLAVNEQFF. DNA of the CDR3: TGTGCCAGCAGCTTCGCTGGACTAGCGGTTAATGAGCAGTTCTTC.

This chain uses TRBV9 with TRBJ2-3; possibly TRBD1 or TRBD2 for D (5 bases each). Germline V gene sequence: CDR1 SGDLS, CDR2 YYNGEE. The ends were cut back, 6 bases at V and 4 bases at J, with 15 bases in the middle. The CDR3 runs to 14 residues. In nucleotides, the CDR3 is TGTGCCAGCAACCGGGGCCATTCGGCAGATACGCAGTATTTT. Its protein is CASNRGHSADTQYF.

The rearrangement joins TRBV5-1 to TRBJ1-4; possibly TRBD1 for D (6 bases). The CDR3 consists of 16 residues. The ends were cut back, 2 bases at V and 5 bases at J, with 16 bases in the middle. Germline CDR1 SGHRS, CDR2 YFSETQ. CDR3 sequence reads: CASSLGQGTANEKLFF. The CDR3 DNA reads TGCGCCAGCAGCTTAGGCCAGGGGACGGCGAATGAAAAACTGTTTTTT.

In nucleotides, the CDR3 is TGCGCCAGCACCCCACTTCTGACTAATGAGCAGTACTTC. Translated: CASTPLLTNEQYF. The chain couples TRBV5-1 to TRBJ2-7, with D possibly matching TRBD2 (5 bases). This CDR3 spans 13 amino acids. The ends were cut back, 6 bases at V and 7 bases at J, with 17 bases in the middle. The germline V gene encodes CDR1 SGHRS and CDR2 YFSETQ.

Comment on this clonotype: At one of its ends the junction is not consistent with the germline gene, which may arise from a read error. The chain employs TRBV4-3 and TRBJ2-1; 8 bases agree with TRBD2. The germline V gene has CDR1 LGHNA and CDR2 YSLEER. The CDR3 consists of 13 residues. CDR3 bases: TGCGTCAGCAGCACCCTAGCGGGCAATGAGCAGTTCTTC. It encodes CVSSTLAGNEQFF.

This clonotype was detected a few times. As DNA, the CDR3 is TGTGCCAGTGAAACCTACAATGAGCAGTTCTTC. This gives the protein CASETYNEQFF. V gene TRBV6-2 or TRBV6-3 combines with J gene TRBJ2-1; no clear D gene. Per the germline V gene, CDR1 is MNHEY and CDR2 is SVGEGT. Trimming pared 9 bases from V and 2 bases from J, leaving 5 bases between. The CDR3 spans 11 residues.

CDR3 DNA: TGCAGTGCTAGTTTATCGGCGGGAAGCACAGATACGCAGTATTTT. Protein: CSASLSAGSTDTQYF. The chain joins TRBV20-1 to TRBJ2-3; D possibly corresponds to TRBD2 (6 bases). V was cut by 3 bases and J by 0 bases, with 13 bases left in between. The CDR3 consists of 15 residues. CDR1 and CDR2 (germline): DFQATT, SNEGSKA (reference sequence).

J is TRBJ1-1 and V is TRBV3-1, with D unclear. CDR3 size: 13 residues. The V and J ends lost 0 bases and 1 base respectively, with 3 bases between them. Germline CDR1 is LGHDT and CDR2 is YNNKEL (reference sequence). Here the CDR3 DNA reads TGTGCCAGCAGCCAAGAGGCGAACACTGAAGCTTTCTTT. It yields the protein CASSQEANTEAFF.

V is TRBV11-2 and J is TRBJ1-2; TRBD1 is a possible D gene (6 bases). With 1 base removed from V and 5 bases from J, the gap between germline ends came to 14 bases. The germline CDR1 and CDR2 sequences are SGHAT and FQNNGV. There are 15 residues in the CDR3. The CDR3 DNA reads TGTGCCAGCAGCTTAGCCCCGACAGGACGGTATGGCTACACCTTC. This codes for CASSLAPTGRYGYTF.

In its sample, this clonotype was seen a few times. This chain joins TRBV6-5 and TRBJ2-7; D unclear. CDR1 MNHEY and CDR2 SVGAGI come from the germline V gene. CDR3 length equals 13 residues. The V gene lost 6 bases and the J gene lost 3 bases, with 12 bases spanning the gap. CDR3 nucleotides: TGTGCCAGCAGCACTCGACGAGGCTACGAGCAGTACTTC. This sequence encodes CASSTRRGYEQYF.

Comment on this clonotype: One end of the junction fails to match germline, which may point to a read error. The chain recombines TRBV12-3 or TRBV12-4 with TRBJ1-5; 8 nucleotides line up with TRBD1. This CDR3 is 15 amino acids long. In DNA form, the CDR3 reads TGTGCCAGCGGTTTATCCGGCAGGGGGCACCAGCCCCAGCATTTT. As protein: CASGLSGRGHQPQHF.

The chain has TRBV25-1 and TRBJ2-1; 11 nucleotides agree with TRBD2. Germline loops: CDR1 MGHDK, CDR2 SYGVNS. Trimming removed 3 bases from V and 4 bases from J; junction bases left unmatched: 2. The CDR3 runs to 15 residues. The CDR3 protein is CASSEWTSGYNEQFF. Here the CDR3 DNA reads TGTGCCAGCAGTGAGTGGACTAGCGGGTACAATGAGCAGTTCTTC.

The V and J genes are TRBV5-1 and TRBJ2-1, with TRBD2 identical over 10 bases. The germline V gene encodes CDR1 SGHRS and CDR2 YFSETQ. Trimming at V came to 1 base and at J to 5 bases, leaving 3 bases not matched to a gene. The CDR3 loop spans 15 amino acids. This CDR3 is CASSLYSGGHNEQFF. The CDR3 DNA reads TGCGCCAGCAGCTTGTATAGCGGGGGGCACAATGAGCAGTTCTTC.

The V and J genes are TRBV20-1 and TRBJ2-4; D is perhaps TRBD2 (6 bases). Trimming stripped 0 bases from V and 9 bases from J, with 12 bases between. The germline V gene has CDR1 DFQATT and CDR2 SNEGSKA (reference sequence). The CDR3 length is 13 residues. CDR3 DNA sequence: TGCAGTGCTAGAGACGGGACCGGGGGCATTCAGTACTTC. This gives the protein CSARDGTGGIQYF.

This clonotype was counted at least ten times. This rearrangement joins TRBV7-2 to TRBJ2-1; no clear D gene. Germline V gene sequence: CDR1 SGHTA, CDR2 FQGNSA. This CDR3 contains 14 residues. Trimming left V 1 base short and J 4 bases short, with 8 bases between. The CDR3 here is CASSLVGNYNEQFF. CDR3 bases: TGTGCCAGCAGCTTAGTGGGTAATTACAATGAGCAGTTCTTC. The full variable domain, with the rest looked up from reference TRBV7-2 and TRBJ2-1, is GAGVSQSPSNKVTEKGKDVELRCDPISGHTALYWYRQSLGQGLEFLIYFQGNSAPDKSGLPSDRFSAERTGGSVSTLTIQRTQQEDSAVYLCASSLVGNYNEQFFGPGTRLTVL.

This CDR3 is CSARKGLSEKLFF. The CDR3 DNA is TGCAGTGCTAGAAAGGGGCTGAGCGAAAAACTGTTTTTT. The chain employs TRBV20-1 and TRBJ1-4; a possible D gene is TRBD1 (5 bases). This CDR3 spans 13 amino acids. Between the trimmed V and J ends, which lost 2 bases and 8 bases, there was a span of 12 bases. Per the germline V gene, CDR1 is DFQATT and CDR2 is SNEGSKA (reference sequence).

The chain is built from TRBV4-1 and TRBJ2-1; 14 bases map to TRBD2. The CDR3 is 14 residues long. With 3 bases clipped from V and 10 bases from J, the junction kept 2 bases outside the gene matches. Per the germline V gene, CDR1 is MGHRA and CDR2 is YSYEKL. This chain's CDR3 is CASSQGTSGREQFF. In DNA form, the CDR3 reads TGCGCCAGCAGCCAGGGGACTAGCGGGAGAGAGCAGTTCTTC.